The present TCR beta chain was sequenced within a study of cytomegalovirus exposure and HLA in healthy donors (dated by TCRdb to 2016 to 2017). In the study overall: In an earlier analysis of 550 to 750 of the donors, about 260 Gb of sequence data and 90 million to 120 million unique TCR beta sequences from approximately 180 million T cells were reported. Donor age, sex, ethnicity and CMV serostatus were compiled together with the repertoire data. Every discovery cohort repertoire had been produced on one sequencing platform. Besides the first cohort of roughly 700 subjects, a separate validation cohort made up of 120 different subjects was used. Among the approximately 420 genotyped donors, approximately 77% belonged to the genetic ancestry cluster associated with self-reported Caucasian donors. An earlier analysis of several hundred of the donors applied high-throughput TCR beta sequencing to assess whether each TCR beta V gene segment acted as functional or pseudogenic. Typing coverage differed by locus: A, B, C, DRB1 and DQB1 were typed in about 620-630 donors, DQA1 in 522, DPA1 in 600 to 610, and DPB1 in roughly 450. An early release covering some 640 HLA-typed donors comprised about 300 gigabases of sequencing data and tens of millions of unique TCR sequences. The study combined high-throughput TCR immunosequencing, statistical association of individual TCRs with disease status, and machine learning to predict cytomegalovirus infection status. Because of strong linkage in the cohort, five DR-DQ haplotypes were treated as single units for association and clustering. To study patterns of TCR occurrence, a later analysis re-analyzed previously published TCR beta repertoires from around 660 donors and added high-resolution HLA genotyping. The later analysis used no new phenotypic data to find candidate immune exposures, relying instead on TCR beta sequences and their occurrence across donors. Both class I and class II loci were covered by HLA typing, at four-digit resolution. A later genetic analysis took genome-wide SNP genotypes for about 55% of the roughly 670 donors and used that subset as a discovery cohort. The study aimed to test whether cataloging public T cell receptors could reveal signatures of past pathogen exposure. Across around 400 genotyped donors of the cohort, an average of approximately 220,000 unique TCR beta nucleotide sequences per donor were sequenced, and approximately 17% of those sequences were non-productive. Using immunosequencing, the study profiled T cell repertoires from about 620 subjects and related those repertoires to cytomegalovirus serostatus.

The paper as a whole reports these results and caveats: An association between a missense DCLRE1C variant and V-gene and J-gene trimming of TCR beta chains was found in a later genetic analysis and replicated in an independent cohort. The classifier was reported to diagnose cytomegalovirus status with high specificity and sensitivity in both the original cohort and the validation cohort. A later analysis found that HLA-associated TCR beta chains were more clonally expanded and had lower generation probabilities than equally common non-associated chains. According to the authors, the approach could potentially be generalized to other disease states and immunological phenotypes. Because counts were too low, some 16 rarely observed V segments, including chromosome 9 orphons, were excluded from the earlier analysis of around 590 of the donors. For the cohort, immune exposure information was limited to CMV serostatus. A later analysis found that most CMV-associated TCR beta chains appeared HLA-restricted, with HLA associations seemingly driven largely by CMV exposure. A later analysis found that TCR association rates varied across HLA loci, with DRB1 alleles showing the most associated TCRs and HLA-C alleles the fewest. The study gave a list of about 170 TCR beta chains associated with cytomegalovirus. A later analysis associated 15,000 or so TCR beta sequences with specific HLA alleles at a false discovery rate of 0.05. Because HLA typing was missing for some donors at each locus, association tests included only the typed subset. A further reported finding was that TCR beta sequences accurately predicted the HLA-A and HLA-B alleles for most subjects in the first cohort. Presence/absence analyses assumed roughly uniform sequencing depth across donors, an assumption that may not hold. Compared with the approximately 710-donor mean, donors in an Asian-associated ancestry cluster had fewer N-insertions in productive TCRs, according to a later genetic analysis. When HLA alleles, especially DR and DQ, strongly co-occurred, attributing TCR associations to individual alleles was difficult. A later analysis reported that several top co-occurrence clusters appeared linked to parvovirus B19, influenza, CMV and Epstein-Barr virus. This cohort had only TCR beta chains sequenced, and the lack of alpha or paired-chain data limited which features could be detected. Correlated functional status among segregating V segments might reflect linkage disequilibrium, but an unknown experimental factor could not be ruled out. The sequencing pipeline was judged likely to have produced a cluster of highly shared sequence variants as a technical artifact. Most TCR sequences were seen in very few donors, while some public TCRs were found in many individuals. Some IMGT-functional V segments, including TRBV6-2 and TRBV6-3, could not be distinguished by the 87-base-pair reads and were therefore excluded. An earlier analysis of approximately 590 of the donors showed that most TCR beta V segments appeared in productive rearrangements either about 87% or about 30% of the time, which broadly matched IMGT annotations. In vitro tests confirmed that a few of the cytomegalovirus-associated TCR beta chains recognize cytomegalovirus antigens.

Libraries were constructed by the immunoSEQ multiplex PCR assay. For the multiplex PCR, a mixture combining 60 forward primers for TCR Vbeta segments and 13 reverse primers for TCR Jbeta segments was used. The CDR3 region of rearranged TCR beta genes was amplified from genomic DNA by a multiplex PCR assay. The Illumina HiSeq System was used to sequence the amplified TCR beta libraries as 87-base-pair reads. In the original analysis: A later analysis tallied 75 million to 85 million unique TCR beta chains across the 700 or so repertoires, and around 9.9 million of those chains were shared by two or more donors. A nearest-neighbor algorithm error-corrected the raw reads and collapsed the reads into unique sequences, merging closely related sequences to remove PCR and sequencing errors. V, D and J gene segments were assigned by aligning CDR3 sequences to IMGT reference sequences. For a sequence to be retained, a match of at least six nucleotides was required to both a V gene segment and a J gene segment. Rearrangements were classified as productive when the CDR3 lacked stop codons and remained in frame with V and J, and all other rearrangements were classified as non-productive. Following IMGT convention, CDR3 was defined as the stretch from the second conserved V-encoded cysteine up to the conserved J-encoded phenylalanine. The earlier analysis of roughly 590 of the donors excluded any sequence lacking an unambiguous match to a single V gene segment. An earlier analysis of just under 600 of the donors called V segments functional above 56.7% productive rearrangements and segregating when the between-donor standard deviation exceeded 5%. A statistical classification framework was developed to diagnose cytomegalovirus status using the catalog of TCR beta chain sequences. A later analysis assigned V and J genes by comparing TCR nucleotide sequences with IMGT/GENE-DB human TR gene sequences. The TCRdist pipeline was used in a later analysis to assign CDR3 sequences and most-parsimonious VDJ recombination scenarios. In a later analysis, every TCR beta chain was defined by the combination of its CDR3 amino acid sequence and its V-gene family, and reads without a unique V-gene family were dropped. A later analysis removed 550 to 650 highly shared, low-generation-probability nucleotide sequences to deal with suspected cross-contamination and a sequencing artifact. In a later analysis, a clonal expansion index for each public chain was calculated from normalized within-repertoire ranks of inferred template counts. In a later analysis, generation probabilities were computed with a VDJ recombination model fitted to out-of-frame rearrangements, and the resulting probabilities were checked against IGoR. In a later analysis, TCR-TCR, TCR-HLA and TCR-CMV co-occurrence was scored with hypergeometric tests, and a repertoire-size bias correction was applied to TCR pairs. False discovery rates were estimated in a later analysis by permuting HLA or CMV assignments 20 times. In a later analysis, co-occurring TCRs were grouped with DBSCAN, and TCRdist sequence similarity was added when clustering was performed within HLA-allele-positive subsets. Repertoires with fewer than 30,000 or more than 120,000 public chains, plus five repertoires with anomalous nucleotide sharing, were excluded from co-occurrence clustering. This immuneACCESS table, as held by TCRdb, lists in-frame sequences with V and J called but not all clones. Of the missing ones, under half trace to an unresolved V gene in checked studies; the others have no known cause. The DNA gave D and trimming, while V, J and clone size come from that table. This sample is represented by 90,000 to 110,000 clones; 76% of them were singletons. The biggest ten clones account for around 8.2% of the sample.

The germline V gene (reference sequence) supplies CDR1 LNHDA and CDR2 SQIVND. Inclusive of the bounding cysteine and phenylalanine, the CDR3 is 15 residues long. The read is trimmed to its CDR3 DNA, 45 bases read in frame from base 1. At the junction V is shortened by 4 bases and J by 6 bases; bases outside the gene matches: 3. Worth noting for this clone: What antigen it recognizes has not been identified. No quality values exist for individual bases; no much larger clone is one base distant.

In total, approximately 700 healthy bone marrow donors made up the cohort. At the time of sampling, all cohort members were nominally healthy, though unrecorded immune exposures were likely present. The donor was CMV seropositive and belonged to the group of a few hundred seropositive cohort members. Every donor gave a peripheral blood sample, and the peripheral blood mononuclear cells from that sample were used for TCR beta sequencing. Genomic DNA was extracted from the blood cell samples with the Qiagen DNeasy Blood Extraction Kit. This TCR was sampled from a man aged 35-49 years in good health and CMV-seropositive. The chain joins TRBV19 to TRBJ2-1, and TRBD2 aligns with 13 junction nucleotides. Source material: PBMCs. The CDR3 protein is CASSTRLAGGNEQFF. The DNA sequence is TGTGCCAGTAGTACCAGACTAGCGGGGGGCAATGAGCAGTTCTTC.